Each of the 7 T cell receptor beta chains below was sequenced from the same sample in a study of blood T cells in healthy people across ages. A second PCR, run for roughly 7 to 11 cycles, used a sample-barcoded 5' primer plus a J-beta primer mix. TCRdb reprocessed the 5' RACE reads with MiXCR, giving one entry per CDR3 protein. The sample has just under 550,000 distinct CDR3 sequences, around 24% seen once. This sample also belongs to another study, concerning T cells of mothers and their children.

The sample was blood. The source of these receptors is a boy between 10 and 17 years old in good health.

The CDR3: CASTFGGNTEAFF. The CDR3 region has the DNA TGTGCCAGTACCTTTGGGGGGAACACTGAAGCTTTCTTT. This chain uses TRBV19 with TRBJ1-1; the D gene is possibly TRBD1 (5 bases). Germline V gene sequence: CDR1 LNHDA, CDR2 SQIVND (reference sequence). V was shortened by 7 bases and J by 1 base, with 10 bases between the two germline ends. The CDR3 sequence is 13 residues long.

Remarks on this clonotype: Compared with germline, one end of the junction differs, possibly owing to a read error. The rearrangement links TRBV5-6 to TRBJ2-7; 11 nucleotides align to TRBD1. CDR1 is SGHDT, CDR2 YYEEEE, per germline. The CDR3 length is 14 residues. The CDR3 sequence: CASSPWTGGYKQYF. The CDR3 nucleotides are TGTGCCAGCAGCCCATGGACAGGGGGCTACAAGCAGTACTTC. Filled out from reference TRBV5-6 and TRBJ2-7, the complete variable domain reads DAGVTQSPTHLIKTRGQQVTLRCSPKSGHDTVSWYQQALGQGPQFIFQYYEEEERQRGNFPDRFSGHQFPNYSSELNVNALLLGDSALYLCASSPWTGGYKQYFGPGTRLTVT.

This clonotype turned up a few times. This rearrangement joins TRBV14 to TRBJ2-3, with D tentatively TRBD1 or TRBD2 (6 bases each). V was cut by 2 bases and J by 5 bases, with 14 bases left in between. CDR1 and CDR2 from the germline V gene are SGHDN and FVKESK. The CDR3 extends over 15 amino acids. The CDR3 is CASSQFWGAKDTQYF. The CDR3 DNA sequence: TGTGCCAGCAGCCAATTTTGGGGGGCGAAAGATACGCAGTATTTT.

This chain uses TRBV6-6 with TRBJ1-1; D uncertain. Trimming took off 4 bases at V and 0 bases at J, with 12 bases between the two ends. The CDR3 is 15 residues long. CDR1 MNHNY and CDR2 SVGAGI come from the germline V gene (reference sequence). CDR3 amino acids: CASSSSHQVNTEAFF. The CDR3 nucleotides read TGTGCCAGCAGTTCTTCCCATCAGGTGAACACTGAAGCTTTCTTT.

V is TRBV6-1 and J is TRBJ1-4, with TRBD1 as a possible D gene (5 bases). The germline gives CDR1 MNHNS, CDR2 SASEGT. Deletions cut 3 bases from V and 4 bases from J, with 12 bases between. The CDR3 covers 15 residues. CDR3 sequence reads: CASSEAGPFNEKLFF. The CDR3 DNA is TGTGCCAGCAGTGAGGCGGGGCCGTTTAATGAAAAACTGTTTTTT.

This clonotype has a handful of counts. The V call is TRBV29-1, the J call TRBJ2-2; D is undetermined. Germline values: CDR1 SQVTM, CDR2 ANQGSEA. The CDR3 is made up of 13 amino acids. V was trimmed by 4 bases and J by 7 bases, leaving 13 bases between them. Written as DNA, the CDR3 is TGCAGCGTTGCAGGTGGAAGAGGCGGGGAGCTGTTTTTT. Amino acids: CSVAGGRGGELFF.

The V and J genes are TRBV21-1 and TRBJ1-1. TRBV21-1 represents a pseudogene. CDR3 length: 16 residues. The CDR3 nucleotides read TGTGCCAGCAGCAATTGGGATACGGCACGGAACACTGAAGCTTTCTTT. It encodes CASSNWDTARNTEAFF.